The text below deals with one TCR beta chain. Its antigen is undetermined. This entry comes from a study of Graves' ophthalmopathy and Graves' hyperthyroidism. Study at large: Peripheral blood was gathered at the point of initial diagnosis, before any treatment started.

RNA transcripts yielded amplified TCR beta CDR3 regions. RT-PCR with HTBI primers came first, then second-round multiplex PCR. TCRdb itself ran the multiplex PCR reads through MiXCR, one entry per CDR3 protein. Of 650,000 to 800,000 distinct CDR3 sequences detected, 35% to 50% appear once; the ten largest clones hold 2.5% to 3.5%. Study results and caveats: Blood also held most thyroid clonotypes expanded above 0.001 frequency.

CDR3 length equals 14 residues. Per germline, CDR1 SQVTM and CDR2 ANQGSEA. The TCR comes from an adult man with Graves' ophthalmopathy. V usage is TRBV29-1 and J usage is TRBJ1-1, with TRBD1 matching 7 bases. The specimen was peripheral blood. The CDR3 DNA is TGCAGACCCACCAGACAGGGTGGGAGCACTGAAGCTTTCTTT. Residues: CRPTRQGGSTEAFF.